Shown below are 11 T cell receptor beta chains from a single sample sequenced in a study of human versus mouse CDR3 diversity and MHC coevolution. Sequenced by immunoSEQ multiplex PCR; TCRdb stores in-frame clones only, minus some. The sample contains tens of thousands of clones, roughly 93% of which appear only once. Sequencing used naive CD4+ T cells from blood. Subset reported: CD45RO-negative CD62L-positive naive CD4 T cells. These TCRs come from a person between 25 and 70 years old in good health.

This clone was recorded only once. The gene calls are TRBV6-5 and TRBJ1-5; unclear D gene. V lost 0 bases and J 6 bases, leaving 12 bases between the germline ends. The CDR3 spans 15 residues. Germline CDR1 is MNHEY and CDR2 is SVGAGI. The CDR3 DNA sequence: TGTGCCAGCAGTTACTCGAGTGATAACGGTCAGCCCCAGCATTTT. Protein product: CASSYSSDNGQPQHF.

The chain is built from TRBV28 and TRBJ1-2; D unresolved. Germline loops: CDR1 MDHEN, CDR2 SYDVKM. V was shortened by 6 bases and J by 5 bases, with 10 bases between the two germline ends. This CDR3 is built from 12 residues. The CDR3 DNA is TGTGCCAGCAGGCCCACAAGTTATGGCTACACCTTC. Protein sequence: CASRPTSYGYTF.

The genes are TRBV5-1 and TRBJ1-2; D possibly corresponds to TRBD1 (6 bases). The CDR3 consists of 16 residues. V was clipped by 7 bases and J by 6 bases, with 25 bases between them. Germline V gives CDR1 SGHRS, CDR2 YFSETQ. The CDR3 DNA follows: TGCGCCAGCTCCGTCCTGGGGCAGGGGAACTACAATGGCTACACCTTC. It is translated as CASSVLGQGNYNGYTF.

The V and J genes are TRBV7-3 and TRBJ2-1; D may be TRBD2 (6 bases). The CDR3 runs 14 residues. The V end was cut by 4 bases, the J end by 7 bases, with 14 bases between. Germline V gene sequence: CDR1 SGHTA, CDR2 FQGTGA. Here the CDR3 reads CASSSRGSGNEQFF. The CDR3 region has the DNA TGTGCCAGCAGCTCCCGGGGGTCGGGAAATGAGCAGTTCTTC. Together with reference TRBV7-3 and TRBJ2-1, the CDR3 gives the full variable domain: GAGVSQTPSNKVTEKGKYVELRCDPISGHTALYWYRQSLGQGPEFLIYFQGTGAADDSGLPNDRFFAVRPEGSVSTLKIQRTERGDSAVYLCASSSRGSGNEQFFGPGTRLTVL.

J is TRBJ1-2 and V is TRBV28, with a possible D match to TRBD1 (6 bases). The V gene lost 6 bases and the J gene lost 8 bases, with 19 bases spanning the gap. Per germline, CDR1 MDHEN and CDR2 SYDVKM. The CDR3 has 14 amino acids. The CDR3 spells CASRELQGQNGYTF. CDR3 DNA sequence: TGTGCCAGCAGAGAGTTACAGGGTCAGAACGGCTACACCTTC.

The V and J genes are TRBV11-3 and TRBJ2-3; D remains ambiguous. Looked up from germline, CDR1 is SGHNT and CDR2 is YENEEA. This CDR3 contains 13 residues. V gave up 6 bases and J gave up 0 bases, with 7 bases separating them. The CDR3 DNA reads TGTGCCAGCAGTTCACTAAGCACAGATACGCAGTATTTT. Its translation is CASSSLSTDTQYF. Full variable domain (outside the CDR3, taken from reference TRBV11-3 and TRBJ2-3): EAGVVQSPRYKIIEKKQPVAFWCNPISGHNTLYWYLQNLGQGPELLIRYENEEAVDDSQLPKDRFSAERLKGVDSTLKIQPAELGDSAVYLCASSSLSTDTQYFGPGTRLTVL.

This rearrangement joins TRBV10-3 to TRBJ2-3, with 7 bases fitting TRBD2. CDR3 length: 16 residues. Germline values: CDR1 ENHRY, CDR2 SYGVKD. The trim removed 2 bases at V and 2 bases at J, leaving 7 bases unmatched. CDR3 loop: CAISEKVAGPTDTQYF. The CDR3 bases are TGTGCCATCAGTGAGAAGGTAGCGGGCCCCACAGATACGCAGTATTTT.

This chain connects TRBV6-6 to TRBJ1-1, with D uncertain. Trimming stripped 4 bases from V and 4 bases from J, with 7 bases between. This CDR3 spans 12 amino acids. Germline V gives CDR1 MNHNY, CDR2 SVGAGI (reference sequence). CDR3 nucleotides: TGTGCCAGCAGTTCCCTCGTCACTGAAGCTTTCTTT. Amino acid sequence: CASSSLVTEAFF.

The chain uses TRBV18 and TRBJ1-5, with 11 nucleotides matching TRBD1. V gave up 3 bases and J gave up 5 bases; unmatched junction bases: 3. This CDR3 contains 15 residues. Germline V gives CDR1 KGHSH, CDR2 LQKENI. CDR3 bases: TGTGCCAGCTCACCCGGACAGGGGGCTTATCAGCCCCAGCATTTT. Translated, it gives CASSPGQGAYQPQHF. Looking up the rest from reference TRBV18 and TRBJ1-5 gives the full variable domain: NAGVMQNPRHLVRRRGQEARLRCSPMKGHSHVYWYRQLPEEGLKFMVYLQKENIIDESGMPKERFSAEFPKEGPSILRIQQVVRGDSAAYFCASSPGQGAYQPQHFGDGTRLSIL.

This rearrangement joins TRBV13 to TRBJ2-1; 9 nucleotides match TRBD1. Trimming at V came to 4 bases and at J to 4 bases, leaving 5 bases not matched to a gene. The CDR3 extends over 15 amino acids. Germline V gives CDR1 PRHDT, CDR2 FYEKMQ (reference sequence). CDR3: CASSYDRGRYNEQFF. DNA of the CDR3: TGTGCCAGCAGCTACGACAGGGGGAGATACAATGAGCAGTTCTTC.

This clone appeared a single time. CDR3 nucleotides: TGCGCCAGCAGCTTACAGGGGTGGTTTTACAATGAGCAGTTCTTC. Its translation is CASSLQGWFYNEQFF. V gene TRBV5-1 combines with J gene TRBJ2-1, with 7 bases fitting TRBD1. The length of the CDR3 is 15 residues. Trimming at V came to 2 bases and at J to 4 bases, leaving 6 bases not matched to a gene. CDR1 and CDR2 from the germline V gene are SGHRS and YFSETQ.